This T cell receptor beta chain was found in a study of PD-1 blockade in classical Hodgkin lymphoma. Sequencing was performed with immunoSEQ multiplex PCR; in TCRdb, only in-frame clones are kept and a portion is missing. The sample shows more than 30,000 clones, less than 90% of them seen only once. Time point noted: newly diagnosed, previously untreated cHL patient sample. CD4+ T cells were purified from thawed PBMCs by magnetic negative selection. Comparison PBMCs came from previously untreated, newly diagnosed classical Hodgkin lymphoma patients. Study-wide points: In newly diagnosed patients, baseline TCR diversity was reportedly below that of healthy donors. Why repertoires differed is undefined; disease activity or prior therapy possibly contributed.

A note on this clone: Its matching antigen is unknown.

This CDR3 has 18 amino acids. V lost 4 bases to trimming and J lost 2 bases; unmatched junction nucleotides: 14. CDR1 and CDR2 (germline): SGHDN, FVKESK. This sequence was found in a human donor with classical Hodgkin lymphoma. The sequenced sample consisted of CD4+ T cells from blood. The genes are TRBV14 and TRBJ2-3, with TRBD1 matching 8 bases. The CDR3 DNA reads as TGTGCCAGCAGCCCCGGGACAGGCCCTTGGGGCTACACAGATACGCAGTATTTT. It encodes CASSPGTGPWGYTDTQYF.